Below, one T cell receptor (beta chain) is given with its context. Antigen specificity is unknown. An end of the junction differs from the germline gene, which may be a read error. These data originate in a study of blood T cells in healthy people across ages. Study results and caveats: Comparison with aged donors showed that long-lived donors had more naive CD4+ cells and higher diversity. Diversity estimates drawn from one million T cells were deemed underestimates.

Alongside a J-beta primer mix, a sample-barcoded 5' primer served in a second PCR lasting roughly 6 to 11 cycles. A template-switch adaptor that had 12 random nucleotides put a tag on each cDNA molecule. Via MiXCR, TCRdb re-called the 5' RACE reads, giving one row per CDR3 protein. The sample includes roughly 1.7 million distinct CDR3 sequences, roughly 32% of them seen just once. Samples had at least 6 million PBMCs isolated from them. Germline CDR1 and CDR2: SEHNR and FQNEAQ (reference sequence). This CDR3 contains 16 residues. The rearrangement links TRBV7-9 to TRBJ2-1; 7 nucleotides agree with TRBD2. The receptor was isolated from a woman aged 25 to 39 in good health. Input material: blood. In DNA form, the CDR3 reads TGTGCCGGCAGCTTAGGAGCGGGACGAGCCTACAATGAGCAGTTCTTC. It yields the protein CAGSLGAGRAYNEQFF. The full variable domain, in which reference TRBV7-9 and TRBJ2-1 provide the parts outside the CDR3, is DTGVSQNPRHKITKRGQNVTFRCDPISEHNRLYWYRQTLGQGPEFLTYFQNEAQLEKSRLLSDRFSAERPKGSFSTLEIQRTEQGDSAMYLCAGSLGAGRAYNEQFFGPGTRLTVL.